This record concerns one T cell receptor (beta chain) sequence. Its antigen is unidentified. This sample includes further DNA sequences coding for the same CDR3. The data were taken from a study of shared clonotypes between healthy human individuals. Study results and caveats: Generation probabilities of non-shared clonotypes were lower (relative to those shared by all four donors). Generally, naive subsets (rather than memory subsets) showed larger estimated richness. Represented diversity, genetic and exposure-history alike, was limited by few donors.

Clones were read by immunoSEQ multiplex PCR, and TCRdb kept only the in-frame ones, dropping some. Among more than 2,000,000 clones listed, roughly 93% were seen once. There were only Caucasian adults among the donors, and all lived in Nashville, Tennessee. Sequenced input: naive CD4+ T cells from PBMCs. As to subset: CD45RA+ positively selected. The sequence was obtained from a man aged 18 to 30 in good health. Some clones in this sample may be carry-over from other donors' samples.

The CDR3 sequence is CASREGETQYF. The CDR3 nucleotides are TGTGCCAGCAGGGAGGGGGAGACCCAGTACTTC. This sequence joins TRBV7-9 and TRBJ2-5; D is possibly TRBD2 (6 bases). CDR3 size: 11 residues. Deletions cut 6 bases from V and 5 bases from J, with 7 bases between. Germline V CDR1 and CDR2: SEHNR, FQNEAQ (reference sequence).